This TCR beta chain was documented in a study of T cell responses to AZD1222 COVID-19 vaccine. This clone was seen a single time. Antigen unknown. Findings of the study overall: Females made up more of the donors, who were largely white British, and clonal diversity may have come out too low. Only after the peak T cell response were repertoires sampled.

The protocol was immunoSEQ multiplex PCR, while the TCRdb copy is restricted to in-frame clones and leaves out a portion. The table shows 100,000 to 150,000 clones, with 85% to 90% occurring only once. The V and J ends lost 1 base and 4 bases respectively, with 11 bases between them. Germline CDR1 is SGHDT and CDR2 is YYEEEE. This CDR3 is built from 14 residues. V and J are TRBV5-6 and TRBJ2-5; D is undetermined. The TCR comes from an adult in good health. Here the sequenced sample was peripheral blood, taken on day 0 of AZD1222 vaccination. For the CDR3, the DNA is TGTGCCAGCAGCTTGCCGAGCGTGACAGAGACCCAGTACTTC. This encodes CASSLPSVTETQYF.